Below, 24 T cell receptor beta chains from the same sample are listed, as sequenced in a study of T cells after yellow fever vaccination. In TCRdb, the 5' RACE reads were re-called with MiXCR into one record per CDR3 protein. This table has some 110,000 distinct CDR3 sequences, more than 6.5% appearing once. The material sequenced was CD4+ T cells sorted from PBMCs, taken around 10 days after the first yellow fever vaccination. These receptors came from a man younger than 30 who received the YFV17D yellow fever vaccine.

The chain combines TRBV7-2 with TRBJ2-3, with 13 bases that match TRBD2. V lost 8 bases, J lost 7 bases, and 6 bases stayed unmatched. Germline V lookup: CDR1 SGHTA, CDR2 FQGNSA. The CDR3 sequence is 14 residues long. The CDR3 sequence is CASVGTSGAYTQYF. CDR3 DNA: TGTGCCAGCGTCGGGACTAGCGGGGCATATACGCAGTATTTT. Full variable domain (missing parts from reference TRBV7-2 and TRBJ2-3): GAGVSQSPSNKVTEKGKDVELRCDPISGHTALYWYRQSLGQGLEFLIYFQGNSAPDKSGLPSDRFSAERTGGSVSTLTIQRTQQEDSAVYLCASVGTSGAYTQYFGPGTRLTVL.

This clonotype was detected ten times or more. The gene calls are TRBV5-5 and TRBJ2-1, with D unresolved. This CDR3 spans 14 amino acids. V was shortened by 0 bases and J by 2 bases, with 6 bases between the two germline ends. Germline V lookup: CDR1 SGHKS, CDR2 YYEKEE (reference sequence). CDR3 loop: CASSLAGPYNEQFF. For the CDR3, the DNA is TGTGCCAGCAGCTTGGCCGGACCCTACAATGAGCAGTTCTTC. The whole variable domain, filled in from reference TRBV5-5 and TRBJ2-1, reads DAGVTQSPTHLIKTRGQQVTLRCSPISGHKSVSWYQQVLGQGPQFIFQYYEKEERGRGNFPDRFSARQFPNYSSELNVNALLLGDSALYLCASSLAGPYNEQFFGPGTRLTVL.

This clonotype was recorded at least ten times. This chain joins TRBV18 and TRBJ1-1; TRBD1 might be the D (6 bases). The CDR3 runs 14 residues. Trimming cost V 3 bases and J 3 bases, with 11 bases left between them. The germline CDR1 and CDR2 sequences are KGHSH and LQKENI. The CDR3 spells CASSPSAGDTEAFF. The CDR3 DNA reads TGTGCCAGCTCACCGTCGGCAGGGGACACTGAAGCTTTCTTT.

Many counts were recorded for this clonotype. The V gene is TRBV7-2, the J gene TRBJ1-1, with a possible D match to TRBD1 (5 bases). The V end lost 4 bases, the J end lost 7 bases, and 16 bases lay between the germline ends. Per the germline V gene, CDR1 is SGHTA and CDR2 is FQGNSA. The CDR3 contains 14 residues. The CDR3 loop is CASSSPSRVGEAFF. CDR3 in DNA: TGTGCCAGCAGCTCGCCGAGCAGGGTGGGTGAAGCTTTCTTT.

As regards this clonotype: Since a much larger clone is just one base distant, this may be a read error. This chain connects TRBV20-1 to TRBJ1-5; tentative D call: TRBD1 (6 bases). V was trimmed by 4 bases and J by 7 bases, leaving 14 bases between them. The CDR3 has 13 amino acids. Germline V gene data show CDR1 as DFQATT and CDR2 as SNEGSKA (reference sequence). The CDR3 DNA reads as TGCAGTGCTATTGCAGGGGCGGGACAGCCCCAGCATTTT. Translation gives CSAIAGAGQPQHF.

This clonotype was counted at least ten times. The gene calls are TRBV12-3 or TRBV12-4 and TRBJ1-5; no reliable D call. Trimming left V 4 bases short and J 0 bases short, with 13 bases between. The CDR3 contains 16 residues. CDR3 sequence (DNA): TGTGCCAGCAGTTCGTCGGTGGCCCATAGCAATCAGCCCCAGCATTTT. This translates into CASSSSVAHSNQPQHF.

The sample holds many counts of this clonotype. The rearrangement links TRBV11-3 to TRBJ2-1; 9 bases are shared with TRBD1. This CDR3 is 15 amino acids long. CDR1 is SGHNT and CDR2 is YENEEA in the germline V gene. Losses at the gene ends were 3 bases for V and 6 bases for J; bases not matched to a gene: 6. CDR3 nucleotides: TGTGCCAGCAGCTTTTCACAGGGGGCAGGCAATGAGCAGTTCTTC. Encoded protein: CASSFSQGAGNEQFF.

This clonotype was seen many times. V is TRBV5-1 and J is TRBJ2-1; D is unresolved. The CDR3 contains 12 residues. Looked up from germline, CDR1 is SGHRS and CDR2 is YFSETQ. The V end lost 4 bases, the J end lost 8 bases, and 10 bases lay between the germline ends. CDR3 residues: CASSRGWYEQFF. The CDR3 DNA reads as TGCGCCAGCAGCCGTGGATGGTATGAGCAGTTCTTC.

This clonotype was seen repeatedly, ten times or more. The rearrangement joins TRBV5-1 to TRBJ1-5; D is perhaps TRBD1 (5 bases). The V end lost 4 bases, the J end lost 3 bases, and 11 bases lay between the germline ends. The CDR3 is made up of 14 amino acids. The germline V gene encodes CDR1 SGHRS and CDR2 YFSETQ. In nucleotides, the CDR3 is TGCGCCAGCAGCCGGGACGGGAACAATCAGCCCCAGCATTTT. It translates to CASSRDGNNQPQHF.

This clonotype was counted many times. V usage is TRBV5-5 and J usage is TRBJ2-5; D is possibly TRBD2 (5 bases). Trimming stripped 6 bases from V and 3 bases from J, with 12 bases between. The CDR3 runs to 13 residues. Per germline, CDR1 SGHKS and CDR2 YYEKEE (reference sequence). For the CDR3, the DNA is TGTGCCAGCACGTGGTCCGGGAAAGAGACCCAGTACTTC. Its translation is CASTWSGKETQYF. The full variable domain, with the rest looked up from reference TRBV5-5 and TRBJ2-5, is DAGVTQSPTHLIKTRGQQVTLRCSPISGHKSVSWYQQVLGQGPQFIFQYYEKEERGRGNFPDRFSARQFPNYSSELNVNALLLGDSALYLCASTWSGKETQYFGPGTRLLVL.

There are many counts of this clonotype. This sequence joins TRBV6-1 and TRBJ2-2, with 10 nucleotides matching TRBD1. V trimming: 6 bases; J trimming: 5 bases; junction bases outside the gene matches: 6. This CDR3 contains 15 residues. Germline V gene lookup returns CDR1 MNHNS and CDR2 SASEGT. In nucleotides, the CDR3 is TGTGCCAGCAGAAGGGGACAGGGGACGACCGGGGAGCTGTTTTTT. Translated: CASRRGQGTTGELFF.

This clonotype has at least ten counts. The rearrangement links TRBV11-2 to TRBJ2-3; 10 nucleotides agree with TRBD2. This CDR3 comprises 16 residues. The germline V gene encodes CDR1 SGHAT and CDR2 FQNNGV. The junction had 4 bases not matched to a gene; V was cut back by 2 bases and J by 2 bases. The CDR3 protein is CASSLRSGGATDTQYF. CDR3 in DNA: TGTGCCAGCAGCTTAAGGAGCGGGGGGGCCACAGATACGCAGTATTTT. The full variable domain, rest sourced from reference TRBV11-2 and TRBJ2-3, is EAGVAQSPRYKIIEKRQSVAFWCNPISGHATLYWYQQILGQGPKLLIQFQNNGVVDDSQLPKDRFSAERLKGVDSTLKIQPAKLEDSAVYLCASSLRSGGATDTQYFGPGTRLTVL.

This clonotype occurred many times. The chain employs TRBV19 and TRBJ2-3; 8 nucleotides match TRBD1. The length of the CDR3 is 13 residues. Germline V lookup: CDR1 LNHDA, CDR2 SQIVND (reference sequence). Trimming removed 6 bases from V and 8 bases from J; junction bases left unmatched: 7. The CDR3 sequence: CASSQDRASTQYF. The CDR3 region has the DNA TGTGCCAGTAGCCAGGACAGGGCGAGTACGCAGTATTTT.

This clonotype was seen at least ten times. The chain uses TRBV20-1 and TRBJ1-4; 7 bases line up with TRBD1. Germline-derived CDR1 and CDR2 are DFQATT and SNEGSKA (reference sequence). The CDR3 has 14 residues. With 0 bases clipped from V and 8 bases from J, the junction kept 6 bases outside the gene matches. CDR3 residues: CSAREGPGGEKLFF. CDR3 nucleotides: TGCAGTGCTAGAGAGGGCCCAGGGGGGGAAAAACTGTTTTTT.

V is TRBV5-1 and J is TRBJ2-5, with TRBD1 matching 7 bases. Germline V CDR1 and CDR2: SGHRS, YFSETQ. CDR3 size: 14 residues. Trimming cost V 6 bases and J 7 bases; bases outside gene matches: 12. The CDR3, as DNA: TGCGCCAGCACAGACCGGGACAGCTTACGGACCCAGTACTTC. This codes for CASTDRDSLRTQYF.

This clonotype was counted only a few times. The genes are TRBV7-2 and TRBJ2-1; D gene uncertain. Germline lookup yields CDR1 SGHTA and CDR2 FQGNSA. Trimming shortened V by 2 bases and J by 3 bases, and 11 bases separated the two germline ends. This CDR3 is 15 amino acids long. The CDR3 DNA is TGTGCCAGCAGCTTATCTGGGGTCCTCTACAATGAGCAGTTCTTC. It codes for CASSLSGVLYNEQFF.

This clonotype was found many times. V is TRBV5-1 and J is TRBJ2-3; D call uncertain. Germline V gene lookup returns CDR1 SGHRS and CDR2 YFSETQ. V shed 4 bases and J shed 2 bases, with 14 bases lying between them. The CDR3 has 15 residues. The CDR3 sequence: CASSVRQGNTDTQYF. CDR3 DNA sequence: TGCGCCAGCAGCGTAAGACAAGGCAACACAGATACGCAGTATTTT.

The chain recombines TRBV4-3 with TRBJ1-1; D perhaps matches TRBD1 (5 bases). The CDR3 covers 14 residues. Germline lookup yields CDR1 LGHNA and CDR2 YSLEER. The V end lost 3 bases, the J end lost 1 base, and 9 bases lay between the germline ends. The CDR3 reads CASSHRGPNTEAFF. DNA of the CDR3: TGCGCCAGCAGCCATAGGGGCCCGAACACTGAAGCTTTCTTT.

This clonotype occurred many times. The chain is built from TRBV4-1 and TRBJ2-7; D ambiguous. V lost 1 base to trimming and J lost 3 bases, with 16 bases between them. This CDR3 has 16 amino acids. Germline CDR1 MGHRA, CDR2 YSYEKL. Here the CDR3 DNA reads TGCGCCAGCAGCCAAGCGGATCTCCTAACTTTCTACGAGCAGTACTTC. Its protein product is CASSQADLLTFYEQYF.

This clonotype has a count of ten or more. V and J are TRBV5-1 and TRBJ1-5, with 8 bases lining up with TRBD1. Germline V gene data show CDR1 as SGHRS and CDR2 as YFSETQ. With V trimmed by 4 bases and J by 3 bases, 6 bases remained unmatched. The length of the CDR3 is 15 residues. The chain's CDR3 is CASSGQGAVNQPQHF. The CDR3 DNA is TGCGCCAGCAGCGGGCAGGGGGCTGTCAATCAGCCCCAGCATTTT.

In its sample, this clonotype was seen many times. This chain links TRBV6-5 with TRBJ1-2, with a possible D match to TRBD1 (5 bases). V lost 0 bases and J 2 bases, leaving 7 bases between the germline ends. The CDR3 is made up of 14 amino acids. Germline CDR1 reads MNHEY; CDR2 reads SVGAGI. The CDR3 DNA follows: TGTGCCAGCAGTTACTCCTGGGACAACTATGGCTACACCTTC. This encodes CASSYSWDNYGYTF.

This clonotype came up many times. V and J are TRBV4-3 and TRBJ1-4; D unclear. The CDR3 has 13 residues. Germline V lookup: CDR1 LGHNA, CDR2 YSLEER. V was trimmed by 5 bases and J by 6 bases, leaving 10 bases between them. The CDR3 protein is CASSWTVDEKLFF. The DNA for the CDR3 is TGCGCCAGCAGCTGGACCGTGGATGAAAAACTGTTTTTT.

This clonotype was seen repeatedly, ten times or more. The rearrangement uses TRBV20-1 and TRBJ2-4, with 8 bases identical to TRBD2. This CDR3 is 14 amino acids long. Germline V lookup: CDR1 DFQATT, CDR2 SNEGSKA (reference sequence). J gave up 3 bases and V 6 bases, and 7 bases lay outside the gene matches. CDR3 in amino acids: CSARGGQGKNIQYF. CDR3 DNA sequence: TGCAGTGCCCGGGGGGGCCAGGGCAAAAACATTCAGTACTTC.

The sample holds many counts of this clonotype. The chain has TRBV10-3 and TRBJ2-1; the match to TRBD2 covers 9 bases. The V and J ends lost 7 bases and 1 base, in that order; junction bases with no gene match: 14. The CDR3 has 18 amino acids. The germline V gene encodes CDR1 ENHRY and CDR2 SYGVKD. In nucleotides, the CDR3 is TGTGCCATCACCGTGGGAGCGGGGGGTTTTGGGTCCTACAATGAGCAGTTCTTC. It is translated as CAITVGAGGFGSYNEQFF.